Here is one T cell receptor (beta chain) with its context. No cognate antigen has been identified for it. There are no base qualities to consult, and no much larger clone falls within one base. The protocol used for the library was 5' RACE. A second PCR of about 7 to 12 cycles was run with a J-beta primer mix and a sample-barcoded 5' primer. A template-switch 5' adaptor carrying 12 random nucleotides introduced a unique molecular identifier onto each TCR beta cDNA molecule. Each sample yielded at least 2.5 million CDR3-containing paired-end reads. All of the RNA was converted into first-strand cDNA using the Mint cDNA synthesis kit, with a TRBC-specific oligonucleotide serving as the primer. All cDNA was treated with uracil-DNA glycosylase and then went through a first 18-cycle PCR with the universal primers M1SS and BC2_uni_R. Under the source paper's analysis protocol: For normalization, 1 million high-quality reads, each with a distinct molecular identifier, were randomly selected from each sample. Instead of being binned into consensus sequences, reads with shared molecular identifiers were discarded. MiTCR, set to a Q25 quality threshold and the strictest error-elimination algorithm, was used for CDR3 identification, clonotype clustering and error correction. A nonparametric unseen species model with Euler transformation was used to estimate lower-bound total TCR beta diversity. Using fastp at Q25 and MiXCR, TCRdb reprocessed the public reads and kept productive beta chains. Each entry merges the rows of one CDR3 protein and shows their most common DNA and genes. These V and J calls rely on TCRdb rather than the paper's analysis. Present in this sample are roughly 1.9 million distinct CDR3 sequences, about two fifths of which were seen just once. Jointly, the top ten make up under 30% of the sample.

The roughly 39 donors, aged about 6 to 100 years, were systemically healthy Caucasian individuals from Russia. Roughly 9.5 milliliters of peripheral blood were drawn from each donor into EDTA-treated Vacutainer tubes. Ficoll-Paque density-gradient centrifugation was used to isolate PBMCs, with at least 7 million per sample. Trizol reagent was used to extract total RNA from PBMCs, with at least 5.5 micrograms per sample. For every donor, flow cytometry on a PBMC aliquot measured the percentage of naive CD45RAhigh/CD27high T cells. This entry comes from a study of blood T cells in healthy people across ages (dated by TCRdb to the mid-2010s). At the level of the whole study: In model experiments, template switching captured about one uniquely barcoded TCR beta cDNA molecule for every two T cells. Four age groups were formed from the donors: young (average approximately 15 years), middle-aged (approximately 39), aged (62) and long-lived (less than 85). To avoid experimental bias, donors of different ages were distributed randomly across sequencing lanes. Using deep sequencing normalized with unique cDNA molecular identifiers, the study measured how TCR beta repertoire diversity changes with age. Two additional independent replicas of 1 million unique cDNA reads from the same blood draw were analyzed for two donors (one aged 18 to 29 and one aged 80 or older). What the study reported, not specific to this receptor: Estimates of total diversity based on one million sequenced T cells were considered lower bounds and underestimates. Observed TCR beta diversity per million T cells fell roughly linearly with age, and a significant reduction was already apparent by age roughly 40. Conclusive comparison of naive and antigen-experienced compartments was prevented by the profiling of bulk unsorted PBMCs. A strong correlation was found between observed TCR beta diversity and the percentage of naive T cells measured by flow cytometry. Because donor CMV infection status was unknown, age-related changes in expanded clonotypes were potentially confounded. Compared with the aged group, more naive CD4+ T cells, fewer expanded clones and increased TCR diversity were shown by the long-lived group, suggesting age selection.

The clonotype originates from a human donor in good health. The sample was blood.

DNA sequence: TGTGCCAGCAGCTTAGAGCGCGGCCGAGGGGGCTACACCTTC. The translation is CASSLERGRGGYTF. The V gene is TRBV7-6 and the J gene is TRBJ1-2, with the D gene too uncertain to name. There are 14 amino acids in the CDR3, from cysteine to phenylalanine inclusive. Just CDR3 DNA is preserved here, 42 bases in frame from base 1. According to the germline V gene, CDR1 reads SGHVS and CDR2 reads FNYEAQ. Trimming at the junction amounts to 1 base on V and 8 bases on J, and the germline ends lie 14 bases apart.